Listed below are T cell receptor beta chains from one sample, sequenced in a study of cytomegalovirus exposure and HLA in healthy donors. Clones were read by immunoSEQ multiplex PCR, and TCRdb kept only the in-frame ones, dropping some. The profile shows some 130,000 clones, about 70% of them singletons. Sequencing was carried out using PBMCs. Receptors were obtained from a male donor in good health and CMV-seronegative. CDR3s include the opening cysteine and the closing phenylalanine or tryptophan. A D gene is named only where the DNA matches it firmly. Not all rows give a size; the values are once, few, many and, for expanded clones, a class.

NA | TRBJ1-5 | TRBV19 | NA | CASEKGGGNQPQHF | TGTGCCAGTGAGAAAGGGGGGGGCAATCAGCCCCAGCATTTT
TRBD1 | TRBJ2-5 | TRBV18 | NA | CASSLGQGGETQYF | TGTGCCAGCTCCTTGGGACAGGGCGGTGAGACCCAGTACTTC
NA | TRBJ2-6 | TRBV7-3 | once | CASSSRGGGAAGANVLTF | TGTGCCAGCAGCTCCCGTGGAGGGGGCGCGGCTGGGGCCAACGTCCTGACTTTC
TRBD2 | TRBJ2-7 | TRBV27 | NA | CVSNALSSGGSNEQYF | TGTGTCAGCAACGCTTTATCTAGCGGGGGGAGTAACGAGCAGTACTTC
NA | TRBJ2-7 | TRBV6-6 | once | CASSYPQFGASYEQYF | TGTGCCAGCAGTTACCCCCAGTTTGGGGCCTCTTACGAGCAGTACTTC
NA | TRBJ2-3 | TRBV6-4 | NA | CASSDSKGGDRTDTQYF | TGTGCCAGCAGTGACTCGAAGGGGGGGGACCGCACAGATACGCAGTATTTT
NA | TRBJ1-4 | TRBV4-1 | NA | CASSQDGNRSEKLFF | TGCGCCAGCAGCCAAGATGGCAACAGGTCGGAAAAACTGTTTTTT
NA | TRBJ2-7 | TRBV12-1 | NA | CASSEPSGSPSSYEQYF | TGTGCCAGCAGCGAACCTAGCGGGAGCCCTTCTTCCTACGAGCAGTACTTC
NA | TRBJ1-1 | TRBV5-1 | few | CASSSQDYTEAFF | TGCGCCAGCAGCTCCCAGGACTACACTGAAGCTTTCTTT
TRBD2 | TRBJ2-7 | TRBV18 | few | CASSPSGLADYEQYF | TGTGCCAGCTCACCCTCGGGACTAGCAGACTACGAGCAGTACTTC
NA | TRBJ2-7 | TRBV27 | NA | CASSLAESLSYEQYF | TGTGCCAGCAGTTTAGCGGAATCCCTAAGCTACGAGCAGTACTTC
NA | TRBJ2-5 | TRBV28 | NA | CASTGFLETQYF | NA
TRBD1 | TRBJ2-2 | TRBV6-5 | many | CASSYGTDNTGELFF | TGTGCCAGCAGTTACGGGACAGATAACACCGGGGAGCTGTTTTTT
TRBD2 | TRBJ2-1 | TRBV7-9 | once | CASRFTSGGSAEQFF | TGTGCCAGCAGATTCACTAGCGGGGGTTCGGCTGAGCAGTTCTTC
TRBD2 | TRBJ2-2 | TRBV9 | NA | CASSVGGGELTGELFF | TGTGCCAGCAGCGTAGGGGGGGGAGAGCTGACCGGGGAGCTGTTTTTT
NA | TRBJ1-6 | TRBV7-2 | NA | CASSLAGGAHSPLHF | TGTGCCAGCAGCTTAGCAGGGGGGGCGCATTCACCCCTCCACTTT
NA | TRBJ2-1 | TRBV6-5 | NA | CASSYSPGTPLFF | TGTGCCAGCAGTTACTCTCCCGGGACTCCGCTGTTCTTC
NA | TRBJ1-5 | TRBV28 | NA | CATRLLSGQPQHF | TGTGCCACCCGGCTCTTATCGGGTCAGCCCCAGCATTTT
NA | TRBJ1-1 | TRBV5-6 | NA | CASSADRNTEAFF | TGTGCCAGCAGCGCGGACAGGAACACTGAAGCTTTCTTT
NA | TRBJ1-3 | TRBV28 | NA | CASSAPGSRPGNTIYF | TGTGCCAGCAGTGCCCCAGGGTCACGGCCTGGAAACACCATATATTTT
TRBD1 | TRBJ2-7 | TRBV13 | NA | CASSFDRGYEQYF | TGTGCCAGCAGCTTCGACAGGGGCTACGAGCAGTACTTC